These T cell receptor beta chains were read from a single sample in a study of T-cell memory formation after mild COVID-19. MiXCR was run by TCRdb on the 5' RACE reads, yielding one entry per CDR3 protein. The table has a few hundred thousand distinct CDR3 sequences, roughly 15% seen once; the top ten hold 22%. Material for sequencing was PBMCs or a T cell subset sorted from them (not recorded which). These receptors originate from a man aged 18 to 30 who had mild COVID-19 (a few samples of this study predate the infection). Cell type and time point are not known. CDR3s include the opening cysteine and the closing phenylalanine or tryptophan. D genes are given only for firm matches. Clone size is stated in some rows and not others, as once, few, many or a class when expanded.

d_gene,abundance,v_gene,j_gene,CDR3aa,CDR3nt
TRBD1,.,TRBV7-2,TRBJ2-2,CASSLFLQGSGGELFF,TGTGCCAGCAGCTTATTCTTACAGGGGTCCGGCGGGGAGCTGTTTTTT
.,few,TRBV5-1,TRBJ2-2,CASSGSGRGSGELFF,TGCGCCAGCAGCGGCTCCGGTCGTGGGTCCGGGGAGCTGTTTTTT
.,few,TRBV3-1,TRBJ1-6,CASSQGAFGSPLHF,TGTGCCAGCAGCCAAGGGGCATTCGGTTCACCCCTCCACTTT
TRBD1,.,TRBV10-3,TRBJ1-6,CAISESQGAYSPLHF,TGTGCCATCAGTGAATCTCAGGGGGCTTATTCACCCCTCCACTTT
.,.,TRBV9,TRBJ1-1,CASSVFGDMNTEAFF,TGTGCCAGCAGCGTATTCGGCGATATGAACACTGAAGCTTTCTTT
TRBD1,many,TRBV7-2,TRBJ1-2,CASSLGTGGGYTF,TGTGCCAGCAGCTTAGGGACAGGGGGTGGCTACACCTTC
.,.,TRBV10-1,TRBJ2-7,CASSESRGGQGSYEQYF,TGCGCCAGCAGTGAGTCGCGGGGGGGACAGGGTTCTTACGAGCAGTACTTC
.,.,TRBV7-6,TRBJ1-4,CASSSLAVNEKLFF,TGTGCCAGCAGCTCGTTGGCGGTTAATGAAAAACTGTTTTTT
TRBD1,few,TRBV14,TRBJ1-2,CASSQESGLGTGGGYTF,TGTGCCAGCAGCCAAGAATCTGGGCTTGGGACAGGGGGCGGCTACACCTTC
.,few,TRBV20-1,TRBJ2-1,CSALRRGAASSYNEQFF,TGCAGTGCCCTAAGACGGGGGGCCGCGAGCTCCTACAATGAGCAGTTCTTC
.,.,TRBV15,TRBJ2-3,CATSPTGRSIADTQYF,TGTGCCACCAGCCCAACGGGGCGGTCGATCGCAGATACGCAGTATTTT
.,.,TRBV5-1,TRBJ2-1,CASSFRGHEQFF,TGCGCCAGCAGCTTCCGTGGGCATGAGCAGTTCTTC
TRBD2,few,TRBV6-2/TRBV6-3,TRBJ2-3,CASSPELAGGPADTQYF,TGTGCCAGCAGTCCGGAACTAGCGGGGGGGCCGGCAGATACGCAGTATTTT
.,.,TRBV15,TRBJ2-4,CATRGQGNIQYF,TGTGCCACCAGGGGGCAGGGCAACATTCAGTACTTC
TRBD1,few,TRBV4-1,TRBJ2-3,CASSLTGTGKQYF,TGCGCCAGCAGCCTTACCGGGACAGGCAAGCAGTATTTT
TRBD1,.,TRBV7-3,TRBJ2-6,CASSLRTGGGTGANVLTF,TGTGCCAGCAGCCTCCGGACAGGGGGCGGTACTGGGGCCAACGTCCTGACTTTC
.,few,TRBV4-2,TRBJ2-2,CASSRPGATGGELFF,TGTGCCAGCAGCCGGCCCGGGGCCACGGGCGGGGAGCTGTTTTTT
.,.,TRBV11-2,TRBJ2-1,CASSTGTSSYNEQFF,TGTGCCAGCAGCACTGGGACTTCTTCCTACAATGAGCAGTTCTTC
.,few,TRBV5-1,TRBJ2-3,CASSFGGGQSWSDTQYF,TGCGCCAGCAGCTTCGGCGGGGGACAGAGTTGGTCAGATACGCAGTATTTT
.,few,TRBV7-3,TRBJ2-2,CASSSGGVGELFF,TGTGCCAGCAGCTCAGGCGGGGTTGGGGAGCTGTTTTTT
.,few,TRBV5-1,TRBJ2-3,CASRPNTDTQYF,TGCGCCAGCCGCCCGAACACAGATACGCAGTATTTT
.,few,TRBV12-3/TRBV12-4,TRBJ1-3,CASRRNTIYF,TGTGCCTCCCGCCGGAACACCATATATTTT
.,many,TRBV11-2,TRBJ2-3,CATRPGVTDTQYF,TGTGCCACCAGACCTGGGGTGACAGATACGCAGTATTTT
.,few,TRBV7-6,TRBJ1-3,CASSFLSGYTGNTIYF,TGTGCCAGCAGCTTTCTTTCAGGGTACACTGGAAACACCATATATTTT
TRBD1,.,TRBV4-3,TRBJ2-5,CASSQDRGQGSKTQYF,TGCGCCAGCAGCCAAGATAGAGGACAGGGTTCGAAGACCCAGTACTTC
.,.,TRBV6-5,TRBJ1-5,CASSDSGQPQHF,TGTGCCAGCAGTGACTCGGGACAGCCCCAGCATTTT
.,.,TRBV6-2/TRBV6-3,TRBJ2-5,CAATGADGTQYF,TGTGCCGCCACCGGGGCCGACGGGACCCAGTACTTC